The rows below give T cell receptor beta chains drawn from one sample of a study of blood T cell repertoires in COVID-19. Using immunoSEQ multiplex PCR, the repertoire was profiled, and TCRdb retains in-frame clones only, with some absent. The sample carries 200,000 to 250,000 clones, 81% recorded once. The sequencing sample was made of peripheral blood. The receptors were gathered from a woman aged 80 or over with COVID-19, enrolled during active disease. Both conserved end residues are part of each CDR3. The D gene is left open where the match is weak. Size values are once, few and many counts, or a class for expanded clones, and some rows have none.

v_call	clone_size	d_call	j_call	cdr3_nt	cdr3_aa
TRBV27	-	-	TRBJ1-2	TGTGCCAGCCGAAGGGCAGGGCAATATGGCTACACCTTC	CASRRAGQYGYTF
TRBV10-3	once	-	TRBJ2-1	TGTGCCATCAGCGGGGGTGATGAGCAGTTCTTC	CAISGGDEQFF
TRBV10-2	few	-	TRBJ1-1	TGCGCCAGCAGTGAAGGGCCGGGAATGGGCACTGAAGCTTTCTTT	CASSEGPGMGTEAFF
TRBV11-2	-	TRBD2	TRBJ2-7	TGTGCCAGCAGCTTTTATGGGACTAGCGGGAGGGCCAGTTCCTACGAGCAGTACTTC	CASSFYGTSGRASSYEQYF
TRBV19	-	-	TRBJ1-5	TGTGCCAGTATCAGGACAGAAACCGTTACCAATCAGCCCCAGCATTTT	CASIRTETVTNQPQHF
TRBV28	-	-	TRBJ1-4	TGTGCCAGCAGCCTTAAAGAAAAACTGTTTTTT	CASSLKEKLFF
TRBV30	-	-	TRBJ2-1	TGTGCCTGGAGTGTAGGGAGCTCCTACAATGAGCAGTTCTTC	CAWSVGSSYNEQFF
TRBV7-2	-	-	TRBJ2-5	TGTGCCAGCAGCTCGATGGGGGGACCAGAGACCCAGTACTTC	CASSSMGGPETQYF
TRBV27	-	-	TRBJ1-4	TGTGCCAGCAGTTTACAGGGGAGTGAAAAACTGTTTTTT	CASSLQGSEKLFF
TRBV7-9	-	-	TRBJ1-2	TGTGCCAGCAGCTTAGCAGGCGGGGGCTCAGGTGGCTACACCTTC	CASSLAGGGSGGYTF
TRBV10-2	-	-	TRBJ1-1	TGCGCCAGCAGTGATTCTAGGACAGCCTTTATAAGGACTTCTGAAGCTTTCTTT	CASSDSRTAFIRTSEAFF
TRBV7-3	-	TRBD2	TRBJ2-1	TGTGCCAGCAGCTTAACTCTAGCGGGAGCCTACAATGAGCAGTTCTTC	CASSLTLAGAYNEQFF
TRBV9	-	TRBD1	TRBJ2-7	TGTGCCAGCAGCGTAGAACAGGGGCTTCAGTACTTC	CASSVEQGLQYF
TRBV6-2/TRBV6-3	-	TRBD1	TRBJ2-5	TGTGCCAGCAGTTACGTATTCGGACAGGGGGCTGCTGAGGAGACCCAGTACTTC	CASSYVFGQGAAEETQYF
TRBV27	few	-	TRBJ2-1	TGTGCCAGCAGTTTTAGGAGATACAATGAGCAGTTCTTC	CASSFRRYNEQFF
TRBV6-4	once	TRBD1	TRBJ1-2	TGTGCCAGCAGCCGGGACAGGGGGGATGGCTACACCTTC	CASSRDRGDGYTF
TRBV7-8	-	-	TRBJ2-1	TGTGCCAGCACCCCTTCCCTAGGGGGGGGCTATGAGCAGTTCTTC	CASTPSLGGGYEQFF
TRBV5-1	-	-	TRBJ1-2	TGCGCCAGCAGCTTGGGCGAGCAAGCTAACTATGGCTACACCTTC	CASSLGEQANYGYTF
TRBV12-3/TRBV12-4	few	-	TRBJ1-4	TGTGCCAGCAGTTTTCGAGGAGGGGAAAAACTGTTTTTT	CASSFRGGEKLFF
TRBV9	-	TRBD2	TRBJ2-3	TGTGCCAGCAGCGGAGGGACTAGCGGGAGCACGGGCACAGATACGCAGTATTTT	CASSGGTSGSTGTDTQYF
TRBV5-1	few	-	TRBJ1-1	TGCGCCAGCAGCTTCTATCAGGACACTGAAGCTTTCTTT	CASSFYQDTEAFF
TRBV16	few	TRBD1	TRBJ2-7	TGTGCCAGCAGCCAATTCGGGACAGGGTACAACGAGCAGTACTTC	CASSQFGTGYNEQYF
TRBV19	once	-	TRBJ2-5	TGTGCCAGTAGTCCAACGGACAACGGAGAGACCCAGTACTTC	CASSPTDNGETQYF
TRBV27	-	TRBD2	TRBJ2-1	TGTGCCAGCACCTCGGTGCGGGGGGCCGGTATTGGGACGCGGCAGTTCTTC	CASTSVRGAGIGTRQFF
TRBV27	-	TRBD1	TRBJ2-3	TGTGCCAGCAGGCCCGGGACAGGCAGAGCAGATACGCAGTATTTT	CASRPGTGRADTQYF
TRBV10-2	-	TRBD1	TRBJ1-1	TGCGCCAGCAGGATGGGGACAGGGGGGGCTGAAGCTTTCTTT	CASRMGTGGAEAFF
TRBV5-1	-	-	TRBJ1-1	TGCGCCAGCAGTTACAGGGAAGGCACTGAAGCTTTCTTT	CASSYREGTEAFF
TRBV2	once	-	TRBJ1-6	TGTGCCAGCAGTGTACGGGATATCTCACCCCTCCACTTT	CASSVRDISPLHF
TRBV7-8	-	-	TRBJ2-2	TGTGCCAGCAGCTTATACGTGGAGGTGGCCGGGGAGCTGTTTTTT	CASSLYVEVAGELFF
TRBV11-2	few	TRBD1	TRBJ1-1	TGTGCCAGCAGCACAGGAGGACAGGGGAGATCTGAAGCTTTCTTT	CASSTGGQGRSEAFF
TRBV20-1	-	TRBD1	TRBJ1-1	TGCAGTGCTAGTGGTATTGCAGGGGGCAACACTGAAGCTTTCTTT	CSASGIAGGNTEAFF